The T cell receptor (beta chain) described here comes from a study of blood T cell repertoires in COVID-19. Across the whole study: T cells, B-cell-depleted T cells, or PBMCs supplied cDNA or gDNA.

Trimming took off 2 bases at V and 6 bases at J, with 14 bases between the two ends. This CDR3 spans 14 amino acids. CDR1 SGHAT and CDR2 FQNNGV come from the germline V gene. In the original workflow: Counts of nucleated cells, estimated from reference gene primer amplification, were obtained. Sequencing used immunoSEQ multiplex PCR; TCRdb keeps in-frame clones, though not all of them. V and J calls and clone size follow that table, whereas D and trimming were derived from the DNA. The data show around 310,000 clones, roughly nine tenths seen once. Residents of about two dozen US areas, aged 18 to 89 years, made up the participants. The recovered donors of Cohort 3 showed two negative PCRs, clearance, or symptom resolution.

V usage is TRBV11-2 and J usage is TRBJ2-7, with D tentatively TRBD1 (6 bases). This receptor was taken from a woman in her twenties or thirties who had recovered from COVID-19. The material sequenced was PBMCs or T cells enriched from blood (not recorded which). CDR3 region: CASSLYLQGPEQYF. In nucleotides, the CDR3 is TGTGCCAGCAGCTTATATCTTCAGGGGCCCGAGCAGTACTTC.